This T cell receptor beta chain was sequenced in a study of blood T cell repertoires in COVID-19. Overall study: PBMCs, B-cell-depleted T cells, or T cells were the source of the cDNA or gDNA that made up the material.

Germline CDR1 LNHDA, CDR2 SQIVND (reference sequence). Germline trimming cut 6 bases from V and 5 bases from J; bases unmatched to any gene: 7. The CDR3 contains 14 residues. Repertoires were generated with immunoSEQ multiplex PCR, while TCRdb's copy carries only in-frame clones and drops some. The table records fewer than 450,000 clones, around 88% of them present only once. This clonotype was obtained from a woman between 45 and 65 years old with COVID-19, enrolled during active disease. The V gene is TRBV19, the J gene TRBJ1-1; TRBD1 agrees at 9 bases. The sample taken for sequencing was peripheral blood. DNA for the CDR3: TGTGCCAGTAGACAGGGGGCCCCCCGAACTGAAGCTTTCTTT. It specifies CASRQGAPRTEAFF.